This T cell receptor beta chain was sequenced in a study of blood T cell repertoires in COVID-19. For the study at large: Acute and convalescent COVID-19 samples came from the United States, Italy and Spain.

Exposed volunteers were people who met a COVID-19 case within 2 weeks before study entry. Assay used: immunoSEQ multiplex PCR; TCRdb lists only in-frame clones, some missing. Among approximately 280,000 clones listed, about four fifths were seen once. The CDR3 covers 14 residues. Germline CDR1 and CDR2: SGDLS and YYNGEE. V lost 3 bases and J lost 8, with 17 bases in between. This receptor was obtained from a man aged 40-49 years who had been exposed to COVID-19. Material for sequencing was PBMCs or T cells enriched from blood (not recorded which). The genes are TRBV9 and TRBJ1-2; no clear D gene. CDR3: CASSAQKRAGGYTF. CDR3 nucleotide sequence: TGTGCCAGCAGCGCACAGAAGAGAGCGGGGGGCTACACCTTC.